This T cell receptor beta chain is from a study of early T cells in non-severe SARS-CoV-2 infection (dated by TCRdb to the early 2020s). For context, the study as a whole: Because TCR sequencing relied on bulk RNA taken from unsorted whole blood, pairing of alpha and beta chains was not possible. Points the paper makes about the study in general: VDJdb matching was skewed toward anti-spike CD8 responses, so virus-specific expansions were likely underestimated and private and CD4 specificities were missed.

Taken from the germline V gene, the CDR1 and CDR2 loops are SGHVS and FQNEAQ. The CDR3 starts with the cysteine, ends with the phenylalanine, and has 14 residues. The kept DNA is CDR3 alone, 42 bases in frame from the first base. V loses 2 bases, J loses 11 bases, and the germline ends lie 17 bases apart. The study was a case-control design nested within a healthcare worker cohort in London, UK, with weekly nasopharyngeal swab PCR tests and blood sampling. Between 23 and 31 March 2020, the week of the UK lockdown, healthcare workers were enrolled and then followed up weekly for as long as 16 weeks. Libraries were constructed by 5' RACE. Sequencing used a NextSeq 500. The TCR library protocol attached unique molecular identifiers to individual cDNA molecules to correct for sequencing error and PCR bias. Both TCR alpha and beta chains were sequenced, and tight co-correlation was observed between alpha and beta sequence abundances in each sample. In the authors' own workflow: V gene, J gene and CDR3 annotation of TCR sequences was performed with Decombinator V4. TCRs were defined as expanded if a significant change between any two time points was detected under a Poisson model with p below 0.0001. TCR abundances were normalised to the total number of TCRs sequenced in each sample and reported as counts per million. TRAV1-2 paired with TRAJ12, TRAJ20 or TRAJ33 defined MAIT TCRs, while TRAV10 paired with TRAJ18 defined iNKT TCRs. VDJdb, accessed 1 November 2021, was searched for CMV, EBV and SARS-CoV-2 annotated TCRs, excluding TCRs annotated for multiple antigens. TCRdb trimmed public reads at Q25 via fastp, called clones via MiXCR and kept in-frame beta chains. Entries that share a CDR3 protein sequence are merged under the most common genes and DNA. TCRdb, rather than the study authors, made the V and J calls. The sample records 25,000 to 30,000 distinct CDR3 sequences, roughly 4.2% of which are singletons. The ten most abundant clones make up 4% to 5% of the sample.

This clonotype was counted at least ten times. The clone's antigen remains unknown. Base quality data are lacking; no much larger clone is found one base away. The sequencing sample was made of whole blood. The sequence is built from TRBV7-8 and TRBJ2-3; the D gene is perhaps TRBD2, from 5 matching bases. The source is an adult who was a healthcare worker with PCR-confirmed SARS-CoV-2 infection or an uninfected control (not recorded which). CDR3 protein: CASSLNGGGYGQYF. The sequenced DNA is TGTGCCAGCAGCTTAAACGGAGGAGGATATGGGCAGTATTTT. The variable domain in full, with residues beyond the CDR3 obtained from the reference TRBV7-8 and TRBJ2-3 genes, is GAGVSQSPRYKVAKRGQDVALRCDPISGHVSLFWYQQALGQGPEFLTYFQNEAQLDKSGLPSDRFFAERPEGSVSTLKIQRTQQEDSAVYLCASSLNGGGYGQYFGPGTRLTVL.